The table lists the clone carrying this T cell receptor (beta chain) with a few counts. The antigen remains undetermined. The record originates from a study of T cells in Graves' hyperthyroidism and ophthalmopathy. About the study: The blood sample was taken at first diagnosis, before treatment began.

CDR3 length: 14 amino acids. Germline values: CDR1 MGHRA, CDR2 YSYEKL. Trimming shortened V by 4 bases and J by 8 bases, and 17 bases separated the two germline ends. 8.5 to 10 ml of fresh peripheral blood supplied the PBMCs. TCR beta CDR3 regions were amplified from RNA transcripts. The primer set for the first-round RT-PCR of the TCR CDR3 was HTBI. TCRdb fed the multiplex PCR reads into MiXCR, producing one record per CDR3 protein. In the table there are about 55,000 distinct CDR3 sequences, roughly 50% of which are singletons. Regarding the study as a whole: Clonotypes that were expanded in thyroid above 0.001 mostly appeared in blood too.

The chain links TRBV4-1 to TRBJ1-2; D is possibly TRBD1 (5 bases). This TCR was recovered from a woman in her sixties or seventies with Graves' ophthalmopathy. Sequencing used blood. This CDR3 reads CASSLLGGTLGYTF. CDR3 nucleotide sequence: TGCGCCAGCAGCCTATTGGGGGGGACCTTAGGCTACACCTTC.